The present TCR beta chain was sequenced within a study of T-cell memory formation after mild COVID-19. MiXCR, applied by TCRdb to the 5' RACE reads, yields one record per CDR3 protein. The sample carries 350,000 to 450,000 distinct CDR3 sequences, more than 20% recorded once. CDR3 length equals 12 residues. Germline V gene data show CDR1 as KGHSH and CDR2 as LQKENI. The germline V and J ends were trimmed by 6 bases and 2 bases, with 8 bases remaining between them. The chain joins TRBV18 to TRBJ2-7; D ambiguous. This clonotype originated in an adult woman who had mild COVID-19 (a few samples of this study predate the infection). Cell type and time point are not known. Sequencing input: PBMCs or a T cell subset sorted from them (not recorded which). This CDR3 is CASSAVTYEQYF. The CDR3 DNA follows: TGTGCCAGCTCTGCAGTCACCTACGAGCAGTACTTC.